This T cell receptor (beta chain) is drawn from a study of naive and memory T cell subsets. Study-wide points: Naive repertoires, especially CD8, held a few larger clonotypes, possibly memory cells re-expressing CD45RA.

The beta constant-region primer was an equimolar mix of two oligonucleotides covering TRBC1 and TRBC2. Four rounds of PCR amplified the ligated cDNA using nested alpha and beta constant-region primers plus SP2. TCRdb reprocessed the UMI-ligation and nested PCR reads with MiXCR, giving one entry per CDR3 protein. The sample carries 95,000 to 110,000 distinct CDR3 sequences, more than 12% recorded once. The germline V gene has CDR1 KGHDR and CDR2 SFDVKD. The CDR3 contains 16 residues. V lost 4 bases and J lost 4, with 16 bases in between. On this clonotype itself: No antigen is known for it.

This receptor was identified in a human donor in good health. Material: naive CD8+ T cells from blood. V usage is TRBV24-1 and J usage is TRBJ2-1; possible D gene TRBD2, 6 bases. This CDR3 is CATSETGTSSYNEQFF. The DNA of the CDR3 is TGTGCCACCAGTGAGACCGGGACTTCGTCTTACAATGAGCAGTTCTTC.